This entry lists 29 T cell receptor beta chains sequenced from one sample in a study of CD8 T cells in Susac syndrome. Random-hexamer reverse transcription was applied to about 0.5 to 1 ug RNA. One entry per CDR3 protein, called by TCRdb with MiXCR from the immunoSEQ multiplex PCR reads. Of around 170,000 distinct CDR3 sequences in the sample, approximately 95% are singletons; the top ten hold around 0.16%. The sample consisted of CD8+ T cells from PBMCs. These receptors were obtained from a human donor with Susac syndrome.

Here the CDR3 DNA reads TGTGCCAGCAGCGACCGACTAGCGGGGGATGGAGATACGCAGTATTTT. Translated, it gives CASSDRLAGDGDTQYF. J is TRBJ2-3 and V is TRBV9; 12 bases match TRBD2. There are 16 residues in the CDR3. J lost 5 bases, V lost 3 bases, and 7 bases had no gene match. The germline gives CDR1 SGDLS, CDR2 YYNGEE.

This rearrangement joins TRBV12-3 or TRBV12-4 to TRBJ2-2; D gene unclear. The V gene lost 3 bases and the J gene lost 7 bases, with 9 bases spanning the gap. The CDR3 has 13 amino acids. CDR3 region: CASSFGVSGELFF. The CDR3 coding sequence is TGTGCCAGCAGTTTTGGTGTTAGCGGGGAGCTGTTTTTT.

The V call is TRBV30, the J call TRBJ1-6, with D possibly matching TRBD1 (6 bases). Germline assignment: CDR1 GTSNPN and CDR2 SVGIG (reference sequence). CDR3 size: 15 residues. With 1 base removed from V and 7 bases from J, the gap between germline ends came to 14 bases. CDR3 sequence reads: CAWSAGQGLNSPLHF. Written as DNA, the CDR3 is TGTGCCTGGAGTGCCGGGCAGGGGTTAAATTCACCCCTCCACTTT.

This rearrangement joins TRBV9 to TRBJ2-7; 10 bases agree with TRBD2. Germline CDR1 and CDR2: SGDLS and YYNGEE. The junction had 6 bases not matched to a gene; V was cut back by 4 bases and J by 2 bases. This CDR3 has 15 amino acids. This chain's CDR3 is CASSRRGTSAYEQYF. The DNA for the CDR3 is TGTGCCAGCAGCCGTAGAGGGACTAGCGCCTACGAGCAGTACTTC. The variable domain in full, completed from reference TRBV9 and TRBJ2-7, reads DSGVTQTPKHLITATGQRVTLRCSPRSGDLSVYWYQQSLDQGLQFLIQYYNGEERAKGNILERFSAQQFPDLHSELNLSSLELGDSALYFCASSRRGTSAYEQYFGPGTRLTVT.

The rearrangement links TRBV9 to TRBJ1-1; D is uncertain. Germline V gene lookup returns CDR1 SGDLS and CDR2 YYNGEE. There are 13 residues in the CDR3. V lost 2 bases to trimming and J lost 1 base, with 6 bases between them. The CDR3 protein is CASSVLSNTEAFF. The CDR3 nucleotides read TGTGCCAGCAGCGTTCTGTCGAACACTGAAGCTTTCTTT.

The chain recombines TRBV29-1 with TRBJ1-1; unclear D gene. CDR1 SQVTM and CDR2 ANQGSEA come from the germline V gene. The CDR3 contains 13 residues. Trimming pared 0 bases from V and 1 base from J, leaving 6 bases between. The CDR3 DNA sequence: TGCAGCGTTGAAGATCTTGGGAACACTGAAGCTTTCTTT. Its protein product is CSVEDLGNTEAFF.

In its sample, this clonotype was seen once. The J gene is TRBJ2-5, the V gene TRBV28; 11 nucleotides match TRBD1. The CDR3 is made up of 16 amino acids. Germline CDR1 is MDHEN and CDR2 is SYDVKM. V dropped 2 bases and J dropped 2; count of bases not matched to a gene: 4. CDR3 region: CASSLGQGANQETQYF. DNA of the CDR3: TGTGCCAGCAGTTTAGGACAGGGGGCTAATCAAGAGACCCAGTACTTC.

The V call is TRBV20-1, the J call TRBJ2-1; no definite D call. CDR1 and CDR2 from the germline V gene are DFQATT and SNEGSKA (reference sequence). The CDR3 has 15 amino acids. V lost 0 bases, J lost 7 bases, and 16 bases lay in between. CDR3 sequence: CSARDIAQSQNEQFF. The CDR3 nucleotides read TGCAGTGCTAGAGATATAGCCCAATCTCAGAATGAGCAGTTCTTC.

The chain uses TRBV20-1 and TRBJ2-1, with 11 bases that match TRBD1. This CDR3 has 16 residues. Germline CDR1 and CDR2: DFQATT and SNEGSKA (reference sequence). The junction had 14 bases not matched to a gene; V was cut back by 5 bases and J by 8 bases. CDR3 coding DNA: TGCAGTGCTGCGCCCCGGCCGGGACAGGGGGGCCATGAGCAGTTCTTC. It specifies CSAAPRPGQGGHEQFF.

The rearrangement uses TRBV6-1 and TRBJ2-1, with D perhaps matching TRBD1 (6 bases). Trimming cost V 5 bases and J 4 bases, with 18 bases left between them. Per the germline V gene, CDR1 is MNHNS and CDR2 is SASEGT. The CDR3 has 16 amino acids. The CDR3 protein is CASSPSRGEIYNEQFF. The CDR3 coding sequence is TGTGCCAGCAGTCCATCCAGGGGTGAGATTTACAATGAGCAGTTCTTC.

Only a few counts were recorded for this clonotype. The chain uses TRBV13 and TRBJ2-7, with 8 nucleotides matching TRBD1. The CDR3 runs to 15 residues. Germline V gives CDR1 PRHDT, CDR2 FYEKMQ (reference sequence). V shed 5 bases and J 5 bases; nucleotides not matched to a gene: 11. CDR3 bases: TGTGCCAGCAGCCGTCCCTCAGGGGGCAACAACGAGCAGTACTTC. As protein: CASSRPSGGNNEQYF.

The V and J genes are TRBV5-1 and TRBJ1-2, with 7 bases matching TRBD1. The CDR3 has 12 residues. After removal of 0 bases from V and 10 bases from J, the junction contained 3 bases not matched to a gene. Germline lookup yields CDR1 SGHRS and CDR2 YFSETQ. CDR3 in DNA: TGCGCCAGCAGCTTGGCCGGACAGGACTACACCTTC. Translated, it gives CASSLAGQDYTF.

The CDR3 sequence is CASSLDRSTEAFF. CDR3 sequence (DNA): TGTGCCAGCAGCCTCGACAGGAGCACTGAAGCTTTCTTT. V and J are TRBV7-9 and TRBJ1-1; possible D gene TRBD1, 6 bases. V was shortened by 5 bases and J by 4 bases, with 11 bases between the two germline ends. The CDR3 contains 13 residues. CDR1 and CDR2 (germline): SEHNR, FQNEAQ (reference sequence). Full variable domain (missing parts from reference TRBV7-9 and TRBJ1-1): DTGVSQNPRHKITKRGQNVTFRCDPISEHNRLYWYRQTLGQGPEFLTYFQNEAQLEKSRLLSDRFSAERPKGSFSTLEIQRTEQGDSAMYLCASSLDRSTEAFFGQGTRLTVV.

This chain links TRBV2 with TRBJ2-2; no clear D gene. V lost 0 bases and J lost 7, with 9 bases in between. Germline-derived CDR1 and CDR2 are SNHLY and FYNNEI. There are 14 residues in the CDR3. CDR3 sequence: CASSEAGGIGELFF. Written as DNA, the CDR3 is TGTGCCAGCAGTGAAGCGGGCGGAATCGGGGAGCTGTTTTTT.

J is TRBJ2-7 and V is TRBV7-9, with 9 bases fitting TRBD1. This CDR3 has 16 residues. The junction had 9 bases not matched to a gene; V was cut back by 6 bases and J by 0 bases. Germline assignment: CDR1 SEHNR and CDR2 FQNEAQ (reference sequence). DNA for the CDR3: TGTGCCAGCAGGTCTGACGGGACAGGGAGCTCCTACGAGCAGTACTTC. Amino acids: CASRSDGTGSSYEQYF.

This sequence joins TRBV7-9 and TRBJ1-5; 7 bases map to TRBD1. The CDR3 is 12 residues long. The V gene end was trimmed by 9 bases and the J gene end by 4 bases; junction bases not matched to a gene: 3. Germline values: CDR1 SEHNR, CDR2 FQNEAQ (reference sequence). CDR3 loop: CASGDRNQPQHF. As DNA, the CDR3 is TGTGCCAGTGGGGACAGAAATCAGCCCCAGCATTTT.

The rearrangement links TRBV5-1 to TRBJ2-3; D is unclear. Germline V gives CDR1 SGHRS, CDR2 YFSETQ. The CDR3 loop spans 15 amino acids. The V gene lost 4 bases and the J gene lost 0 bases, with 12 bases spanning the gap. CDR3 amino acids: CASSDQTLSTDTQYF. The DNA of the CDR3 is TGCGCCAGCAGCGACCAGACACTTAGCACAGATACGCAGTATTTT. The full variable domain, completed using reference TRBV5-1 and TRBJ2-3, is KAGVTQTPRYLIKTRGQQVTLSCSPISGHRSVSWYQQTPGQGLQFLFEYFSETQRNKGNFPGRFSGRQFSNSRSEMNVSTLELGDSALYLCASSDQTLSTDTQYFGPGTRLTVL.

The gene calls are TRBV25-1 and TRBJ1-6; D not resolved. The CDR3 is made up of 14 amino acids. The germline gives CDR1 MGHDK, CDR2 SYGVNS. The V end was cut by 3 bases, the J end by 7 bases, with 10 bases between. The CDR3 spells CASSDDGGNSPLHF. As DNA, the CDR3 is TGTGCCAGCAGTGACGACGGAGGAAATTCACCCCTCCACTTT. Drawing the rest from reference TRBV25-1 and TRBJ1-6, the complete variable domain is EADIYQTPRYLVIGTGKKITLECSQTMGHDKMYWYQQDPGMELHLIHYSYGVNSTEKGDLSSESTVSRIRTEHFPLTLESARPSHTSQYLCASSDDGGNSPLHFGNGTRLTVT.

V is TRBV20-1 and J is TRBJ2-1, with D possibly TRBD2 on 5 matching bases. The CDR3 runs 15 residues. Trimming cost V 3 bases and J 8 bases, with 20 bases left between them. Germline CDR1 DFQATT, CDR2 SNEGSKA (reference sequence). The CDR3 sequence: CSARSGHGLYHEQFF. The CDR3 DNA reads as TGCAGTGCTAGGAGTGGGCACGGACTTTATCATGAGCAGTTCTTC.

The chain uses TRBV15 and TRBJ2-1, with D unclear. Trimming removed 0 bases from V and 9 bases from J, with 9 bases in between. This CDR3 has 13 amino acids. The germline gives CDR1 LNHNV, CDR2 YYDKDF (reference sequence). The CDR3 DNA reads as TGTGCCACCAGCAGAGATTACGCTGCTGAGCAGTTCTTC. This translates into CATSRDYAAEQFF.

V and J are TRBV20-1 and TRBJ2-1; 13 nucleotides match TRBD2. Trimming cost V 1 base and J 3 bases; bases outside gene matches: 12. Per the germline V gene, CDR1 is DFQATT and CDR2 is SNEGSKA (reference sequence). There are 19 residues in the CDR3. CDR3 bases: TGCAGTGCTAGAGGGGGGGGACTAGCGGGGAACCTAAACTACAATGAGCAGTTCTTC. Translated: CSARGGGLAGNLNYNEQFF.

The chain combines TRBV14 with TRBJ2-7; the D gene is possibly TRBD1 (6 bases). There are 14 residues in the CDR3. Germline V lookup: CDR1 SGHDN, CDR2 FVKESK. V was cut by 2 bases and J by 5 bases, with 13 bases left in between. The CDR3 spells CASSQFTGFDEQYF. The CDR3, as DNA: TGTGCCAGCAGCCAATTCACAGGGTTCGACGAGCAGTACTTC.

The gene calls are TRBV28 and TRBJ1-1; the D gene is possibly TRBD1 (5 bases). V was pared by 3 bases and J by 5 bases, with 16 bases between. Per germline, CDR1 MDHEN and CDR2 SYDVKM. This CDR3 region has 15 residues. The DNA for the CDR3 is TGTGCCAGCAGTTTTTCAGGGCAGGGTGGGACTGAAGCTTTCTTT. Translated, it gives CASSFSGQGGTEAFF. The full variable domain, rest sourced from reference TRBV28 and TRBJ1-1, is DVKVTQSSRYLVKRTGEKVFLECVQDMDHENMFWYRQDPGLGLRLIYFSYDVKMKEKGDIPEGYSVSREKKERFSLILESASTNQTSMYLCASSFSGQGGTEAFFGQGTRLTVV.

The CDR3 spells CASSYDPELNNEQFF. As DNA, the CDR3 is TGTGCCAGCAGTTACGACCCGGAATTAAACAATGAGCAGTTCTTC. The chain couples TRBV6-5 to TRBJ2-1; the D is unclear. The V gene lost 2 bases and the J gene lost 5 bases, with 13 bases spanning the gap. The CDR3 totals 15 residues. Per the germline V gene, CDR1 is MNHEY and CDR2 is SVGAGI.

The chain carries TRBV20-1 and TRBJ2-3, with 7 bases matching TRBD1. The junction had 2 bases not matched to a gene; V was cut back by 3 bases and J by 2 bases. The germline V gene has CDR1 DFQATT and CDR2 SNEGSKA (reference sequence). The CDR3 contains 13 residues. CDR3 sequence: CSASQGDTDTQYF. DNA of the CDR3: TGCAGTGCTAGCCAGGGGGACACAGATACGCAGTATTTT.

The genes are TRBV5-1 and TRBJ2-5; D not resolved. The CDR3 length is 14 residues. The germline V and J ends were trimmed by 0 bases and 4 bases, with 10 bases remaining between them. CDR1 SGHRS and CDR2 YFSETQ come from the germline V gene. CDR3 residues: CASSLADPAETQYF. CDR3 coding DNA: TGCGCCAGCAGCTTGGCAGACCCCGCAGAGACCCAGTACTTC.

The V gene is TRBV18, the J gene TRBJ1-1, with D unclear. The germline CDR1 and CDR2 sequences are KGHSH and LQKENI. The V end was cut by 3 bases, the J end by 1 base, with 9 bases between. This CDR3 region has 14 residues. The CDR3 loop reads CASSPGKENTEAFF. DNA for the CDR3: TGTGCCAGCTCACCCGGGAAGGAGAACACTGAAGCTTTCTTT.

V and J are TRBV5-1 and TRBJ1-1, with 9 bases lining up with TRBD1. J lost 1 base, V lost 4 bases, and 2 bases had no gene match. CDR1 is SGHRS and CDR2 is YFSETQ in the germline V gene. The CDR3 has 14 amino acids. This chain's CDR3 is CASSGDRENTEAFF. The CDR3 nucleotides are TGCGCCAGCAGCGGGGACAGGGAGAACACTGAAGCTTTCTTT.

The V gene is TRBV30, the J gene TRBJ2-2, with no clear D. The CDR3 is made up of 13 amino acids. Trimming cost V 1 base and J 1 base, with 4 bases left between them. The germline V gene encodes CDR1 GTSNPN and CDR2 SVGIG (reference sequence). The CDR3 here is CAWSELNTGELFF. CDR3 DNA sequence: TGTGCCTGGAGTGAACTGAACACCGGGGAGCTGTTTTTT.